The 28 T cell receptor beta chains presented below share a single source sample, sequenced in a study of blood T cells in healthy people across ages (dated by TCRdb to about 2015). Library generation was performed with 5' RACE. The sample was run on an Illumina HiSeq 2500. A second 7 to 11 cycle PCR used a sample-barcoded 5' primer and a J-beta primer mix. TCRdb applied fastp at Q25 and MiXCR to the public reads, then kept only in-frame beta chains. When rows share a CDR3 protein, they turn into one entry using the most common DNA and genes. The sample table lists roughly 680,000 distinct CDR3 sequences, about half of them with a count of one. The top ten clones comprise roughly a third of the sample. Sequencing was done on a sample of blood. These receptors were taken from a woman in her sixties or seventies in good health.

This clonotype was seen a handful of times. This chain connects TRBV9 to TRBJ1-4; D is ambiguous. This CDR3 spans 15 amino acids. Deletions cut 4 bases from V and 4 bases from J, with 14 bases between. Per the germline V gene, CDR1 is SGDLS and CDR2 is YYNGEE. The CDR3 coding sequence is TGTGCCAGCAGCCCAGAATCTGGCGGTAATGAAAAACTGTTTTTT. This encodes CASSPESGGNEKLFF. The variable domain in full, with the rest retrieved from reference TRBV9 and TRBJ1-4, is DSGVTQTPKHLITATGQRVTLRCSPRSGDLSVYWYQQSLDQGLQFLIQYYNGEERAKGNILERFSAQQFPDLHSELNLSSLELGDSALYFCASSPESGGNEKLFFGSGTQLSVL.

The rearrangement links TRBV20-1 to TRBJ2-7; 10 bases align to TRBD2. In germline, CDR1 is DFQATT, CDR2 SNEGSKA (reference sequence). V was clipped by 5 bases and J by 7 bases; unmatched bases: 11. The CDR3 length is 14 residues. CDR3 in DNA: TGCAGTGCTGGTGCTAGCGGGAGAACGGTTGAGCAGTACTTC. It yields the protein CSAGASGRTVEQYF.

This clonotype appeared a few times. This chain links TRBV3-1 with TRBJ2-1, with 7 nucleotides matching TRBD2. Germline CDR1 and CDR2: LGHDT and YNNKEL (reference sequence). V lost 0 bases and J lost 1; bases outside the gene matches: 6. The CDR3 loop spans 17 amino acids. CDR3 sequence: CASSQDLGGRSYNEQFF. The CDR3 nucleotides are TGTGCCAGCAGCCAAGATCTCGGCGGGAGATCCTACAATGAGCAGTTCTTC.

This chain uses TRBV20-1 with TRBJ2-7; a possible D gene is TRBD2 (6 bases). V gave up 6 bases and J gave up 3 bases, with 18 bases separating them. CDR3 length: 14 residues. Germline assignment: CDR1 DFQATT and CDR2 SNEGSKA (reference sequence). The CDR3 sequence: CSARWGTSIYEQYF. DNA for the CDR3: TGCAGTGCCCGCTGGGGGACTTCAATCTACGAGCAGTACTTC.

This chain's CDR3 is CASSENPVGRETQYF. The DNA for the CDR3 is TGTGCCAGCAGTGAGAACCCAGTGGGACGGGAGACCCAGTACTTC. This chain joins TRBV2 and TRBJ2-5; D tentatively fits TRBD1 or TRBD2 (5 bases each). Per the germline V gene, CDR1 is SNHLY and CDR2 is FYNNEI. The CDR3 totals 15 residues. V dropped 3 bases and J dropped 5 bases, with 16 bases sitting between them. Variable domain in full (rest from reference TRBV2 and TRBJ2-5): EPEVTQTPSHQVTQMGQEVILRCVPISNHLYFYWYRQILGQKVEFLVSFYNNEISEKSEIFDDQFSVERPDGSNFTLKIRSTKLEDSAMYFCASSENPVGRETQYFGPGTRLLVL.

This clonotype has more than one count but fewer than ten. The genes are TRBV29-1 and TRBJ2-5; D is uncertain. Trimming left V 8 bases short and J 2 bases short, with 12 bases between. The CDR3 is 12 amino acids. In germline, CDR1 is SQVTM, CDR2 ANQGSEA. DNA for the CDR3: TGCAGCACCTACAGCTTACAAGAGACCCAGTACTTC. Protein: CSTYSLQETQYF.

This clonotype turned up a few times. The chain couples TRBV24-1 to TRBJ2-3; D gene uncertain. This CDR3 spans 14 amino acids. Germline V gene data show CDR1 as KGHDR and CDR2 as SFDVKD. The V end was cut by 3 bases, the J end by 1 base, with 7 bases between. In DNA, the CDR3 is TGTGCCACCAGTGATCCACGCGGCACAGATACGCAGTATTTT. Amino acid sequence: CATSDPRGTDTQYF.

The CDR3 spells CASSQGLGRDEQYF. The CDR3, as DNA: TGTGCCAGCAGCCAAGGTCTTGGCAGGGACGAGCAGTACTTC. The chain uses TRBV4-2 and TRBJ2-7; possible D gene TRBD1, 5 bases. Trimming took 1 base from V and 5 from J, leaving 12 bases between them. The V gene's germline CDR1 is LGHNA and CDR2 YNFKEQ. This CDR3 is 14 amino acids long.

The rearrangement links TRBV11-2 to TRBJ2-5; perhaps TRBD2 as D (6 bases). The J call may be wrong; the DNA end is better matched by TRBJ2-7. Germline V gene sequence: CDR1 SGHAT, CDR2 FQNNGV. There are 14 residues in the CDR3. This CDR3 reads CASSNHGLLYEQYF. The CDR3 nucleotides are TGTGCCAGCAGCAACCACGGACTACTCTACGAGCAGTACTTC.

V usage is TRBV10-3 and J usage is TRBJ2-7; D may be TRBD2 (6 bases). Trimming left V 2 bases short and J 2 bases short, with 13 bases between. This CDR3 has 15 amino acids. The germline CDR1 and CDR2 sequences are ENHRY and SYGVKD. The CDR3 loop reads CAISEGDFNTYEQYF. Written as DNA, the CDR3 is TGTGCCATCAGTGAGGGGGACTTCAATACCTACGAGCAGTACTTC.

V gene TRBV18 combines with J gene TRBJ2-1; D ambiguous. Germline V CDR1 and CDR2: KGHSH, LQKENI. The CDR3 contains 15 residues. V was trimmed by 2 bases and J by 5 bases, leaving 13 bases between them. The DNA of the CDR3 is TGTGCCAGCTCACCAAGGAACACGATGCACAATGAGCAGTTCTTC. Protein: CASSPRNTMHNEQFF.

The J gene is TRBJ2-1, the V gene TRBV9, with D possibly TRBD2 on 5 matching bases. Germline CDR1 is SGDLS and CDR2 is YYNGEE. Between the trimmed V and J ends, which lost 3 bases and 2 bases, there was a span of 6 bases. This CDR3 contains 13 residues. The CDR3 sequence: CASSAGTYNEQFF. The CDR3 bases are TGTGCCAGCAGCGCGGGAACCTACAATGAGCAGTTCTTC.

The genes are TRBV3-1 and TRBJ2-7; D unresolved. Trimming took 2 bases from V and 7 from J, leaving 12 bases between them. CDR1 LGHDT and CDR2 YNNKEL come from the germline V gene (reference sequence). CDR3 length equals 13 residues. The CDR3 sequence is CASSQTLGQEQYF. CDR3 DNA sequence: TGTGCCAGCAGCCAAACCTTGGGTCAGGAGCAGTACTTC.

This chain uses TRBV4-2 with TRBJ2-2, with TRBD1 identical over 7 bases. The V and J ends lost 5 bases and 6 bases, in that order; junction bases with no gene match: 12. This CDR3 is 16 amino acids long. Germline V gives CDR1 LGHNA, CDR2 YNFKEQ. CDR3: CASSTPTGVGAGELFF. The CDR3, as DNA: TGTGCCAGCAGCACCCCAACAGGGGTTGGGGCCGGGGAGCTGTTTTTT.

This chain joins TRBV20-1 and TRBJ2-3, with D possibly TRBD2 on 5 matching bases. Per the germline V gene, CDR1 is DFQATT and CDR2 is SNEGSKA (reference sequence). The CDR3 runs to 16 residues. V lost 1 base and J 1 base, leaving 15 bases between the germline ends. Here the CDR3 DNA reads TGCAGTGCTAGAGCTTCGGACTGGTGGCGCACAGATACGCAGTATTTT. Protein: CSARASDWWRTDTQYF.

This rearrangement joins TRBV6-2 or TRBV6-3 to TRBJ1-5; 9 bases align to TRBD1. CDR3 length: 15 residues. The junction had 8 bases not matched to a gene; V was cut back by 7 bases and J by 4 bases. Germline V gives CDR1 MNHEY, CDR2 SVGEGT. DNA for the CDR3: TGTGCCAGCAAACCGGGACAGGGATTTAATCAGCCCCAGCATTTT. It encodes CASKPGQGFNQPQHF.

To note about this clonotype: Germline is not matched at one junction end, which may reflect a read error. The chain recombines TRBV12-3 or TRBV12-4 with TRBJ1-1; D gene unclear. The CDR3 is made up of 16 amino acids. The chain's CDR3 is CAGSYARSIGNTEAFF. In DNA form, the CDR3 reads TGTGCCGGCAGTTATGCCCGATCAATCGGGAACACTGAAGCTTTCTTT.

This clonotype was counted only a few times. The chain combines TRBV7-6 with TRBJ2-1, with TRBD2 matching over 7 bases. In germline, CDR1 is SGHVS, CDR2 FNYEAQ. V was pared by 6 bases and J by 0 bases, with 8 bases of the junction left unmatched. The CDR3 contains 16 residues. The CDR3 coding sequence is TGTGCCAGCAGTCCGAGCGGGACCCTCTCCTACAATGAGCAGTTCTTC. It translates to CASSPSGTLSYNEQFF.

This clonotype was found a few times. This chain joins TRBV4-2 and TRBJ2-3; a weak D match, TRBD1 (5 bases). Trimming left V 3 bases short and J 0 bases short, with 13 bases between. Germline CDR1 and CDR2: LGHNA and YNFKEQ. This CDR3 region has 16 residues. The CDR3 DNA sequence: TGTGCCAGCAGCCAGGGCGACAGTCCTAGCACAGATACGCAGTATTTT. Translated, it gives CASSQGDSPSTDTQYF.

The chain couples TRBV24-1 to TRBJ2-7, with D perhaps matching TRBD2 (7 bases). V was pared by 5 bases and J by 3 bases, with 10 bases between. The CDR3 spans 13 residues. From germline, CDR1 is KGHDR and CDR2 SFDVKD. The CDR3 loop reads CATSAGGRYEQYF. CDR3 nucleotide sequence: TGTGCCACCAGTGCGGGGGGCCGCTACGAGCAGTACTTC.

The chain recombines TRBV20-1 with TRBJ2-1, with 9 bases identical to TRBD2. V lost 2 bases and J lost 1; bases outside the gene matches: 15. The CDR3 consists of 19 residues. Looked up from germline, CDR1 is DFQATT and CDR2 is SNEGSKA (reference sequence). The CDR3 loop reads CSARTPGLAERGSYNEQFF. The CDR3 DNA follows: TGCAGTGCTAGAACTCCGGGACTAGCAGAGAGGGGTTCCTACAATGAGCAGTTCTTC.

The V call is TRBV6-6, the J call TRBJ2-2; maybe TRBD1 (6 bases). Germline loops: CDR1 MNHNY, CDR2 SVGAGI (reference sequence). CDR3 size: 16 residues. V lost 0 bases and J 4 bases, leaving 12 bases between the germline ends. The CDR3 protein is CASSYSAGVGTGELFF. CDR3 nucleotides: TGTGCCAGCAGTTACTCGGCAGGGGTTGGCACCGGGGAGCTGTTTTTT.

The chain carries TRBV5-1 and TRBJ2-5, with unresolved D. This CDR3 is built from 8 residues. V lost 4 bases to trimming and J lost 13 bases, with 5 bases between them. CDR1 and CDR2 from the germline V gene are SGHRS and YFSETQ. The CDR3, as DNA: TGCGCCAGCAGCACGGGGTACTTC. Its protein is CASSTGYF.

The CDR3 protein is CASSVAAGGLQFF. The CDR3 DNA follows: TGTGCCAGCAGTGTGGCAGCGGGAGGGCTTCAGTTCTTC. The chain has TRBV6-5 and TRBJ2-1, with TRBD2 matching 10 bases. This CDR3 has 13 residues. The trim removed 5 bases at V and 13 bases at J, leaving 8 bases unmatched. Germline values: CDR1 MNHEY, CDR2 SVGAGI.

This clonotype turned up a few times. CDR3 nucleotide sequence: TGCAGTGCTAGAGATTTACGACATTCAATTTACGAGCAGTACTTC. This codes for CSARDLRHSIYEQYF. V and J are TRBV20-1 and TRBJ2-4; the D is unclear. The assigned J gene may be wrong: the sequence end matches TRBJ2-7 better. Germline V gene data show CDR1 as DFQATT and CDR2 as SNEGSKA (reference sequence). The CDR3 is made up of 15 amino acids.

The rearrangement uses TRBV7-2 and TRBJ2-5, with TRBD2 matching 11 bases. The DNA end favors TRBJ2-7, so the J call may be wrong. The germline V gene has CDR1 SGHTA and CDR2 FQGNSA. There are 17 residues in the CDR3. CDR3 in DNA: TGTGCCAGCAGCTTTAACAGGGGGACTAGCGGTGCAAGCGAGCAGTACTTC. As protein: CASSFNRGTSGASEQYF.

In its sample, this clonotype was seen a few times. The CDR3 bases are TGTGCCAGCAGCCCAAGAGGCGGGGGGACCTACGAGCAGTACTTC. This encodes CASSPRGGGTYEQYF. The chain uses TRBV6-5 and TRBJ2-7, with TRBD2 identical over 8 bases. Per germline, CDR1 MNHEY and CDR2 SVGAGI. Trimming removed 6 bases from V and 2 bases from J; junction bases left unmatched: 9. The CDR3 has 15 residues.

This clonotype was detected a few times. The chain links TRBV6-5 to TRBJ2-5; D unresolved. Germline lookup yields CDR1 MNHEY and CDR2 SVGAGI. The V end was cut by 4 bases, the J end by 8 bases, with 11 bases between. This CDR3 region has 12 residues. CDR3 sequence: CASSSDGITQYF. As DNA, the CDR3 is TGTGCCAGCAGTTCGGACGGTATAACCCAGTACTTC.